This T cell receptor beta chain was recovered during a study of OX40 agonist ivuxolimab in advanced cancers. From germline, CDR1 is SGHRS and CDR2 YFSETQ. CDR3 length equals 15 residues. The germline V and J ends were trimmed by 0 bases and 4 bases, with 10 bases remaining between them. Libraries were prepared by immunoSEQ multiplex PCR; TCRdb keeps only in-frame clonotypes and omits some of them. This sample carries 40,000 to 60,000 clones, about 81% of them seen once, and the ten largest clones take around 7.8%. The chain combines TRBV5-1 with TRBJ2-2; D remains ambiguous. This clonotype was sampled from an adult with an advanced solid tumor such as melanoma, head and neck, liver or kidney cancer. The input for sequencing was CD4+ or CD8+ T cells sorted from blood, taken in a trial of the OX40 agonist ivuxolimab. CDR3 amino acids: CASSLGDPGTGELFF. CDR3 sequence (DNA): TGCGCCAGCAGCTTGGGCGATCCTGGCACCGGGGAGCTGTTTTTT.